Sequencing of this T cell receptor beta chain was carried out in a study of T cells in Graves' hyperthyroidism and ophthalmopathy (dated by TCRdb to the late 2010s). The study in broad terms: Peripheral blood was sampled at the time of initial diagnosis, prior to any treatment. Thyroid tissue and blood T-cell repertoires from several Graves' hyperthyroidism patients were also compared in the study. To identify distinguishing TCR V-J signatures, a discovery cohort of about a hundred patients was used, comprising fewer than 45 with Graves' ophthalmopathy and about 59 with stable Graves' hyperthyroidism. For training and testing, the 100 or so patients in the discovery cohort were randomly divided in a 7:3 ratio. The paper reports TCR Vbeta CDR3 sequencing of 130 to 150 peripheral blood samples: under 45 ophthalmopathy, under 80 hyperthyroidism and approximately 17 progressor patients. Prospective prediction of ophthalmopathy was tested in an independent validation cohort of 18 to 20 hyperthyroidism patients and 15 to 17 patients who later progressed to ophthalmopathy. After blood sampling, hyperthyroidism patients were treated with methimazole at a starting dose of 30 mg daily, and ophthalmopathy patients were treated with high-dose intravenous methylprednisolone.

Worth noting for this clonotype: Its antigen specificity is not known. The input lacks base qualities; no much larger clone sits a single base away.

The V end loses 6 bases and the J end loses 4 bases, and a stretch of 12 bases separates them. The CDR3 goes from the cysteine to the phenylalanine over 13 residues. The only DNA kept is the CDR3, 39 bases in frame from the first base. CDR1 and CDR2, per the germline V gene, are SGHTA and FQGNSA. Points the paper makes about the study in general: Most expanded thyroid clonotypes (frequency above 0.001) were also detected in blood, a finding suggesting that blood repertoires may reflect thyroid immune responses. No statistical method was used to fix the sample size in advance, and group allocation was not hidden from the investigators. In cross-validation, a model built on a 13 V-J signature told ophthalmopathy apart from stable hyperthyroidism with about 90% sensitivity and about 81% specificity, and in testing the same model reached 80%/75%. In validation, the model predicted progression to ophthalmopathy with around 71% sensitivity and 72% to 85% specificity, a median of about 6.7 months before onset.

In the ophthalmopathy patients, disease was moderately to severely active, with a Clinical Activity Score of 3 or more, a NOSPECS grade of 4 or more, and a duration of less than 3 months. The study excluded patients with uncontrolled infections, other autoimmune diseases, pregnancy or lactation. Clinical symptoms, serum thyroxine and TRAb, thyroid ultrasound, and orbital computed tomography formed the basis for the diagnoses. PBMCs were separated from 10 ml of fresh peripheral blood using Ficoll-Paque density gradient centrifugation. Total RNA was extracted using Trizol reagent, and RNA quality was assessed on an Agilent 2100 Bioanalyzer. Amplification of TCR beta CDR3 regions was carried out from RNA transcripts. A first-round RT-PCR of the TCR CDR3 used the HTBI primer set with the Qiagen OneStep RT-PCR kit. The libraries were constructed in a second round of multiplex PCR and then size-selected and purified. The libraries were sequenced on an Illumina HiSeq2000 using paired-end 100 bp reads. As for the original processing: SOAPnuke was used to process the raw data, removing reads that contained adapters or uncalled bases, had a mean Phred below 15, or lacked an exact match to the constant primer or identifier. COPE v1.2.5 was used to merge high-quality paired reads, and clonotypes were defined as unique nucleotide sequences. MiTCR v1.1 was used to align clonotypes to the IMGT TRBV, TRBD and TRBJ reference segments. Analysis was restricted to V-J combinations with a frequency above 0.0001, which covered roughly 99% of repertoires. A TCS score was defined as the ratio of F50 (clonal expansion) to E x V (chaos), with BLOSUM62-based TCRdist applied between CDR3 peptides within each V-J. Welch's t-statistics and random forest reduced roughly 530 V-J features to some 14, which were used in a naive Bayes classifier (R e1071). TCRdb reprocessed the public reads (quality trimming at Q25 with fastp, clone calling with MiXCR) and kept in-frame beta chains. All rows with the same CDR3 protein become a single entry with the most common DNA and genes. What appears here as the V and J calls and clone size reflects TCRdb's work, not the paper's. Recorded for this sample are hundreds of thousands of distinct CDR3 sequences; around 15% of them occurred a single time. Roughly an eighth of the sample is taken by the ten largest.

The specimen sequenced was blood. This clonotype was sampled from a woman aged 50 to 65 with Graves' ophthalmopathy. The sequence is built from TRBV7-2 and TRBJ1-2; no D gene call is confident. At the DNA level, the sequence is TGTGCCAGCAGTTTCGACGGCTTCTATGGCTACACCTTC. This sequence encodes CASSFDGFYGYTF.